The following is a T cell receptor beta chain sequence with its context. Germline CDR1 reads WNHNN; CDR2 reads SYGVQD (reference sequence). The CDR3 has 13 residues. The germline V and J ends were trimmed by 0 bases and 8 bases, with 8 bases remaining between them. The data originate from a study of blood T cell repertoires in COVID-19. Study as a whole: The analysed material was cDNA or gDNA that came from T cells, B-cell-depleted T cells, or PBMCs.

Source study methods: It was from reference gene primer amplification that nucleated cell counts were estimated. Produced via immunoSEQ multiplex PCR; TCRdb's table is partial and in-frame only. The D gene and trimming were derived from the DNA, and the V and J assignments and clone size from that table. The sample consists of roughly 120,000 clones, roughly 79% of them appearing once. The chain has TRBV10-1 and TRBJ2-1; D gene ambiguous. Material: peripheral blood. The receptor comes from a woman aged 80 or over with active or convalescent COVID-19. In DNA form, the CDR3 reads TGCGCCAGCAGTGAGTCCACAGAACATGAGCAGTTCTTC. Its translation is CASSESTEHEQFF.